The 7 T cell receptor beta chains reported below all come from one sample, sequenced in a study of blood T cell repertoires in COVID-19. Assay used: immunoSEQ multiplex PCR; TCRdb lists only in-frame clones, some missing. In the table there are tens of thousands of clones, about four fifths of which are singletons. What was sequenced was peripheral blood. These receptors were obtained from a man aged 60 to 75 with acute or convalescent COVID-19.

There are a few counts of this clone. The chain is built from TRBV7-9 and TRBJ2-7, with D possibly TRBD1 on 5 matching bases. The CDR3 runs to 16 residues. V dropped 1 base and J dropped 1 base, with 14 bases sitting between them. Germline CDR1 and CDR2: SEHNR and FQNEAQ (reference sequence). The CDR3 loop reads CASSLGGQGLSYEQYF. The CDR3 DNA follows: TGTGCCAGCAGCTTAGGGGGCCAAGGCCTATCCTACGAGCAGTACTTC.

The chain uses TRBV15 and TRBJ1-1; the D gene is possibly TRBD1 (6 bases). Germline CDR1 and CDR2: LNHNV and YYDKDF (reference sequence). CDR3 length: 14 amino acids. Trimming took 0 bases from V and 5 from J, leaving 10 bases between them. The CDR3 spells CATSRDRGGTEAFF. The CDR3 coding sequence is TGTGCCACCAGCAGAGACAGGGGTGGAACTGAAGCTTTCTTT.

The chain couples TRBV5-6 to TRBJ1-5; TRBD1 agrees at 7 bases. Germline CDR1 reads SGHDT; CDR2 reads YYEEEE. CDR3 length: 12 amino acids. Unmatched junction bases numbered 0, after V lost 0 bases and J lost 9 bases. The CDR3 DNA reads as TGTGCCAGCAGCTTGGGGGACAGGCCCCAGCATTTT. It translates to CASSLGDRPQHF. The entire variable domain, with the rest obtained from reference TRBV5-6 and TRBJ1-5, is as follows: DAGVTQSPTHLIKTRGQQVTLRCSPKSGHDTVSWYQQALGQGPQFIFQYYEEEERQRGNFPDRFSGHQFPNYSSELNVNALLLGDSALYLCASSLGDRPQHFGDGTRLSIL.

The rearrangement joins TRBV7-3 to TRBJ1-2; D is unresolved. V was shortened by 5 bases and J by 0 bases, with 13 bases between the two germline ends. In germline, CDR1 is SGHTA, CDR2 FQGTGA. There are 15 residues in the CDR3. CDR3 nucleotides: TGTGCCAGCAGCCCAAGAGGCGGATCTAACTATGGCTACACCTTC. It yields the protein CASSPRGGSNYGYTF.

This clone is categorized as medium-sized. The V call is TRBV24-1, the J call TRBJ1-4; D possibly corresponds to TRBD1 (6 bases). The germline V and J ends were trimmed by 5 bases and 4 bases, with 13 bases remaining between them. Germline loops: CDR1 KGHDR, CDR2 SFDVKD. This CDR3 contains 15 residues. In DNA, the CDR3 is TGTGCCACCAGTGGTTGGACAGAACTTAATGAAAAACTGTTTTTT. It translates to CATSGWTELNEKLFF.

The gene calls are TRBV27 and TRBJ2-5; the match to TRBD2 covers 9 bases. Trimming removed 6 bases from V and 5 bases from J; junction bases left unmatched: 7. Germline CDR1 MNHEY, CDR2 SMNVEV (reference sequence). The CDR3 loop spans 14 amino acids. The CDR3 sequence is CASRPGLAGETQYF. The CDR3 DNA is TGTGCCAGCAGGCCGGGACTAGCTGGGGAGACCCAGTACTTC.

The gene calls are TRBV3-1 (or the pseudogene TRBV3-2) and TRBJ1-6; TRBD1 is a possible D gene (5 bases). CDR1 is LGHDT, CDR2 YNNKEL, per germline (reference sequence). The CDR3 totals 14 residues. Trimming took off 4 bases at V and 7 bases at J, with 11 bases between the two ends. This CDR3 reads CASSPGLQNSPLHF. CDR3 DNA: TGTGCCAGCAGCCCGGGACTGCAAAATTCACCCCTCCACTTT.